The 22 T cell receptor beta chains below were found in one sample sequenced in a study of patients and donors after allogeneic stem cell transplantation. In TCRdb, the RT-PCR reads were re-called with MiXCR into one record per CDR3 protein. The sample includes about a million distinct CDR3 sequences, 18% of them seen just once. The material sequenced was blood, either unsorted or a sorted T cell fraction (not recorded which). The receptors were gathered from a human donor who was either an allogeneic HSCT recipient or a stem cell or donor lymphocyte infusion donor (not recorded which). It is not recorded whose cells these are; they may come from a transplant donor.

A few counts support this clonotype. DNA for the CDR3: TGTGCCAGCAGTTCAAGCGGGAGGCCCATCAACGAGCAGTACTTC. It encodes CASSSSGRPINEQYF. V and J are TRBV28 and TRBJ2-7, with 9 bases aligning to TRBD2. Germline-derived CDR1 and CDR2 are MDHEN and SYDVKM. The CDR3 spans 15 residues. Losses at the gene ends were 4 bases for V and 5 bases for J; bases not matched to a gene: 9. The variable domain in full, with the rest retrieved from reference TRBV28 and TRBJ2-7, is DVKVTQSSRYLVKRTGEKVFLECVQDMDHENMFWYRQDPGLGLRLIYFSYDVKMKEKGDIPEGYSVSREKKERFSLILESASTNQTSMYLCASSSSGRPINEQYFGPGTRLTVT.

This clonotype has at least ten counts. The CDR3 here is CSATGTKNTGELFF. The CDR3 DNA reads TGCAGTGCGACCGGGACTAAAAACACCGGGGAGCTGTTTTTT. The J gene is TRBJ2-2, the V gene TRBV29-1, with 7 bases aligning to TRBD2. The length of the CDR3 is 14 residues. Germline V gene lookup returns CDR1 SQVTM and CDR2 ANQGSEA.

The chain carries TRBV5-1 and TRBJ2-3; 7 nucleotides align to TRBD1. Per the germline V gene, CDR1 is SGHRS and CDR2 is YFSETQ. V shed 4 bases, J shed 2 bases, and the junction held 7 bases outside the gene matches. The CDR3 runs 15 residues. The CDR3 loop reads CASSPDRRNTDTQYF. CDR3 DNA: TGCGCCAGCAGCCCGGACAGGAGAAACACAGATACGCAGTATTTT. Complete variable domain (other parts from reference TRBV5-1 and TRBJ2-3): KAGVTQTPRYLIKTRGQQVTLSCSPISGHRSVSWYQQTPGQGLQFLFEYFSETQRNKGNFPGRFSGRQFSNSRSEMNVSTLELGDSALYLCASSPDRRNTDTQYFGPGTRLTVL.

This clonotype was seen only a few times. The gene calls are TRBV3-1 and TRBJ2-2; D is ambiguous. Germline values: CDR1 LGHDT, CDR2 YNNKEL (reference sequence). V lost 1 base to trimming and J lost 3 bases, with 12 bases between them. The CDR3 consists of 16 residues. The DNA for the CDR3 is TGTGCCAGCAGCCAAGGGCTCGCCGGGTACACCGGGGAGCTGTTTTTT. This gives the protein CASSQGLAGYTGELFF.

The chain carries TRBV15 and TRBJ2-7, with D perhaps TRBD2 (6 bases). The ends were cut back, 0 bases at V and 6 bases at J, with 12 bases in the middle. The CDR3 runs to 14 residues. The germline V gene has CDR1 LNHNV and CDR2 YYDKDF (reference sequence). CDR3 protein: CATSRDRSGGEQYF. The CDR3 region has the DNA TGTGCCACCAGCAGAGATCGATCCGGGGGCGAGCAGTACTTC. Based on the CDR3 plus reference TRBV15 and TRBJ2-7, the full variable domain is DAMVIQNPRYQVTQFGKPVTLSCSQTLNHNVMYWYQQKSSQAPKLLFHYYDKDFNNEADTPDNFQSRRPNTSFCFLDIRSPGLGDTAMYLCATSRDRSGGEQYFGPGTRLTVT.

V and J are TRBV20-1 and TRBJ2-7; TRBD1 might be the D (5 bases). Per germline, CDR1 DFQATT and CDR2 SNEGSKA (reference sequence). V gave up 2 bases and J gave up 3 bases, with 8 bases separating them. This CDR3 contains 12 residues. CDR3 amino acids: CSARIGVYEQYF. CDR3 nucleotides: TGCAGTGCTAGAATAGGGGTCTACGAGCAGTACTTC.

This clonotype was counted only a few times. The CDR3 coding sequence is TGCAGCGCCCGATCCCGACAGATACAACACTCTGAAGCTTTCTTT. Protein sequence: CSARSRQIQHSEAFF. This chain joins TRBV29-1 and TRBJ1-1, with D tentatively TRBD1 (5 bases). From germline, CDR1 is SQVTM and CDR2 ANQGSEA. The CDR3 runs 15 residues. V was trimmed by 7 bases and J by 6 bases, leaving 24 bases between them.

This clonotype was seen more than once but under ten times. The CDR3 is CASSPGTGFRQFF. CDR3 bases: TGTGCCAGCAGTCCCGGGACAGGGTTCAGGCAGTTCTTC. The chain couples TRBV6-1 to TRBJ2-1, with 9 bases lining up with TRBD1. The CDR3 has 13 residues. V shed 5 bases and J 12 bases; nucleotides not matched to a gene: 8. The germline V gene has CDR1 MNHNS and CDR2 SASEGT.

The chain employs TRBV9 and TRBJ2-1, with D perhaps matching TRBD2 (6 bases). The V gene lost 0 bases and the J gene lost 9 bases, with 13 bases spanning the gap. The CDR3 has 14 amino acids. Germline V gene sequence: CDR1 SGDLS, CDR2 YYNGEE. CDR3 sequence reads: CASSVGRGGSEQFF. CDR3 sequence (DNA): TGTGCCAGCAGCGTAGGGAGGGGTGGGAGTGAGCAGTTCTTC.

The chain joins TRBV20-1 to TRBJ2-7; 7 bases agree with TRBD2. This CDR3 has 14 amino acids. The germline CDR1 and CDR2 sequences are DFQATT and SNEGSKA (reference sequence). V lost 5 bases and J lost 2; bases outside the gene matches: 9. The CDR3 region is CSAAGGEAAYEQYF. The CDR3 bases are TGCAGTGCTGCTGGGGGGGAGGCCGCCTACGAGCAGTACTTC.

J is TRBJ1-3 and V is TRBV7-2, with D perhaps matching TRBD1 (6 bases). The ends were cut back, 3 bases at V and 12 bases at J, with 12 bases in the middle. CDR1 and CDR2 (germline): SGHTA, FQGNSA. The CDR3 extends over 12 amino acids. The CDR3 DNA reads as TGTGCCAGCAGCTTGGGGGCCCCCGGCATATATTTT. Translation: CASSLGAPGIYF.

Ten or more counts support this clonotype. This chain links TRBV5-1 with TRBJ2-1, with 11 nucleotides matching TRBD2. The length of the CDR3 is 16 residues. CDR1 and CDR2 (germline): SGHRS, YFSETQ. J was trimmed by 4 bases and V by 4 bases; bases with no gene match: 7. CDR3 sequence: CASSPTGTSGYNEQFF. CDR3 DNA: TGCGCCAGCAGCCCAACCGGGACTAGCGGATACAATGAGCAGTTCTTC.

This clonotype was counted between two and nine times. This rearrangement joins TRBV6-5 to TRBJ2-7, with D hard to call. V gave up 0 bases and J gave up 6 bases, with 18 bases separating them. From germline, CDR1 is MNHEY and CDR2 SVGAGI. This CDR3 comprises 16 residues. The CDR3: CASSYSIGRQALEQYF. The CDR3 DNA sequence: TGTGCCAGCAGTTACTCGATAGGGCGCCAGGCTCTCGAGCAGTACTTC.

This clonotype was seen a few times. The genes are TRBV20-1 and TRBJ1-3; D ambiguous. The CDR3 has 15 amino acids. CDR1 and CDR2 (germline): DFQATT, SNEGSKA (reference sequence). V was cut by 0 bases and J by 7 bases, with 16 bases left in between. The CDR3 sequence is CSARERGGRANTIYF. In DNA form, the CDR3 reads TGCAGTGCTAGAGAGAGAGGAGGGAGGGCCAACACCATATATTTT.

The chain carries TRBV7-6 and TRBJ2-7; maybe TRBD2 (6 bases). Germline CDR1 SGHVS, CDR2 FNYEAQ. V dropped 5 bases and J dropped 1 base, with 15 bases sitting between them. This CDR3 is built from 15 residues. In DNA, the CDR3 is TGTGCCAGCAGCCCAGGACACGGGGGTTCCTACGAGCAGTACTTC. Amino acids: CASSPGHGGSYEQYF. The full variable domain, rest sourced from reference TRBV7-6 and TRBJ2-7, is GAGVSQSPRYKVTKRGQDVALRCDPISGHVSLYWYRQALGQGPEFLTYFNYEAQQDKSGLPNDRFSAERPEGSISTLTIQRTEQRDSAMYRCASSPGHGGSYEQYFGPGTRLTVT.

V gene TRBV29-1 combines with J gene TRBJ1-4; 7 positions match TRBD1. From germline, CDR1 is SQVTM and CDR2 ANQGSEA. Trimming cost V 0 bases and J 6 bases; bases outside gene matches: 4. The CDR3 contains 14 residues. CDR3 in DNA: TGCAGCGTTGAAGAGACAGGGCGATATGAAAAACTGTTTTTT. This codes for CSVEETGRYEKLFF.

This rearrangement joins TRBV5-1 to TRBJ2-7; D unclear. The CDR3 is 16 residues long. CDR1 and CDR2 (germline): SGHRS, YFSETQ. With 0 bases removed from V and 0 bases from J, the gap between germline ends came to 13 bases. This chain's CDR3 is CASSLEVLGISYEQYF. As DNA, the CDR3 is TGCGCCAGCAGCTTGGAGGTTTTGGGGATCTCCTACGAGCAGTACTTC. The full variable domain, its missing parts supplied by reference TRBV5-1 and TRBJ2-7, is KAGVTQTPRYLIKTRGQQVTLSCSPISGHRSVSWYQQTPGQGLQFLFEYFSETQRNKGNFPGRFSGRQFSNSRSEMNVSTLELGDSALYLCASSLEVLGISYEQYFGPGTRLTVT.

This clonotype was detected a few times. DNA for the CDR3: TGTGCCAGCAGCCAAGATGGGGACTCCCTAGCCAATGAGCAGTTCTTC. This gives the protein CASSQDGDSLANEQFF. The chain employs TRBV4-2 and TRBJ2-1; maybe TRBD2 (6 bases). The CDR3 runs 16 residues. The germline V gene encodes CDR1 LGHNA and CDR2 YNFKEQ. Trimming shortened V by 0 bases and J by 6 bases, and 15 bases separated the two germline ends.

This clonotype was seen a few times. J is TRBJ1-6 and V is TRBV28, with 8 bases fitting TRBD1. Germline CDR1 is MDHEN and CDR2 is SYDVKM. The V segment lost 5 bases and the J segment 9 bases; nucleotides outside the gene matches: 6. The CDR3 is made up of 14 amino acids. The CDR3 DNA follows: TGTGCCAGCAGTGATGGACAGGGTACTTCACCCCTCCACTTT. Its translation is CASSDGQGTSPLHF.

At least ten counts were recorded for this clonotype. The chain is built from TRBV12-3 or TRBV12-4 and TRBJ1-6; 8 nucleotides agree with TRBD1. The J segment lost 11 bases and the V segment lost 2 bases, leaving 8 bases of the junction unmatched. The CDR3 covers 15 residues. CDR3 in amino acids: CASSLHQTGAPPLHF. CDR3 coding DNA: TGTGCCAGCAGTTTACACCAGACAGGGGCTCCACCCCTCCACTTT.

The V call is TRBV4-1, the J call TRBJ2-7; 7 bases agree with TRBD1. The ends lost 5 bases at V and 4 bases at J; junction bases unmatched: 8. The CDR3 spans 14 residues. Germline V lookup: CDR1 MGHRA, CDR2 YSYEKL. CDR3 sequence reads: CASSYGTENYEQYF. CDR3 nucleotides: TGCGCCAGCAGCTATGGGACAGAAAATTACGAGCAGTACTTC.

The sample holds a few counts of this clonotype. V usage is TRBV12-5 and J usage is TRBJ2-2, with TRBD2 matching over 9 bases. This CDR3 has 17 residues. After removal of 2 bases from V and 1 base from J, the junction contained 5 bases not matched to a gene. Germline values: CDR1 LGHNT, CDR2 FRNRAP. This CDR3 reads CASGLSSGSGNTGELFF. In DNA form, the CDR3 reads TGTGCTAGTGGTTTGAGTAGCGGGAGTGGGAACACCGGGGAGCTGTTTTTT.